This T cell receptor beta chain was identified in a study of CD4 and CD8 cells across lung adenocarcinoma regions. The CDR3 has 15 amino acids. Remarks on this clonotype: Its ends do not fully match the called genes, so a read error is possible.

Localized lung adenocarcinoma, a non-small cell lung cancer, affected the donors. TCRdb reprocessed the PCR reads via MiXCR and lists one record per CDR3 protein. Of fewer than 2,500 distinct CDR3 sequences in the sample, approximately 61% were seen once. The source of this sequence is a female donor with lung adenocarcinoma. The CD4 and CD8 labels of this study may be unreliable. The sequenced sample was CD4+ T cells from the center of a lung tumor. This rearrangement joins TRBV12-3 or TRBV12-4 to TRBJ2-3; 7 bases map to TRBD1. CDR3 sequence reads: CARGLGGRGADTQYF. The CDR3 bases are TGTGCCAGGGGTTTAGGGGGCCGGGGCGCAGATACGCAGTATTTC.